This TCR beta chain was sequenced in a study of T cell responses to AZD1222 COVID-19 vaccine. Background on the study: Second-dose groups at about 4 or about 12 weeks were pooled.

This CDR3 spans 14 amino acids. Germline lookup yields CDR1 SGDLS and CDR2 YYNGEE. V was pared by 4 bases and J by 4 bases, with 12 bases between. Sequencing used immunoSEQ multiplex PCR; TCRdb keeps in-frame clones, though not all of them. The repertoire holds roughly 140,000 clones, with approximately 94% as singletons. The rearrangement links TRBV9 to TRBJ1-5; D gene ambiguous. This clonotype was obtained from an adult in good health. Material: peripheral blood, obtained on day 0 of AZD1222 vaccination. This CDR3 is CASSRTWVNQPQHF. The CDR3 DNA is TGTGCCAGCAGCCGCACCTGGGTAAATCAGCCCCAGCATTTT.